These 11 T cell receptor beta chains were sequenced from one sample in a study of Graves' ophthalmopathy and Graves' hyperthyroidism. CDR3 regions of TCR beta were amplified from RNA transcripts. First-round RT-PCR used HTBI primers; second-round multiplex PCR followed. TCRdb passed the multiplex PCR reads through MiXCR, listing each CDR3 protein once. This sample has some 1.1 million distinct CDR3 sequences, with 35% to 45% found just once. Input material: peripheral blood or thyroid tissue (not recorded which). The source of these receptors is an adult man with Graves' hyperthyroidism.

Only a few counts were recorded for this clonotype. One end of the junction does not line up with germline, which may come from a read error. The V and J genes are TRBV10-2 and TRBJ1-1; 8 bases line up with TRBD1. CDR3 length equals 15 residues. CDR1 and CDR2 from the germline V gene are WSHSY and SAAADI. The chain's CDR3 is CASSLWTGYDTEAFF. The CDR3 nucleotides read TGTGCCAGCAGTTTGTGGACAGGGTACGACACTGAAGCTTTCTTT.

Only a few counts were recorded for this clonotype. This chain links TRBV7-2 with TRBJ2-7; D is unclear. The germline V gene has CDR1 SGHTA and CDR2 FQGNSA. This CDR3 has 15 amino acids. V lost 0 bases, J lost 5 bases, and 14 bases lay in between. The chain's CDR3 is CASSLARIGRDEQYF. CDR3 sequence (DNA): TGTGCCAGCAGCTTAGCGCGTATCGGTAGGGACGAGCAGTACTTC. The variable domain in full, with the rest retrieved from reference TRBV7-2 and TRBJ2-7, is GAGVSQSPSNKVTEKGKDVELRCDPISGHTALYWYRQSLGQGLEFLIYFQGNSAPDKSGLPSDRFSAERTGGSVSTLTIQRTQQEDSAVYLCASSLARIGRDEQYFGPGTRLTVT.

With regard to this clonotype: This could be a read error, since a much larger clone is one nucleotide away. The V call is TRBV9, the J call TRBJ2-5, with 8 bases identical to TRBD1. Germline V gene data show CDR1 as SGDLS and CDR2 as YYNGEE. The CDR3 totals 15 residues. As DNA, the CDR3 is TGTGCCAGCAGCGTAGCCAGGGGGCACCAAGGGACCCAGTACTTC. It yields the protein CASSVARGHQGTQYF.

The chain has TRBV28 and TRBJ1-5, with no clear D. The CDR3 is 14 residues long. The V and J ends lost 3 bases and 4 bases respectively, with 10 bases between them. The germline gives CDR1 MDHEN, CDR2 SYDVKM. Written as DNA, the CDR3 is TGTGCCAGCAGTTTCTCAGGAGAGAATCAGCCCCAGCATTTT. It is translated as CASSFSGENQPQHF.

There are many counts of this clonotype. An end of the junction differs from the germline gene, which may be a read error. The CDR3: CATSPPDLPGSF. CDR3 bases: TGTGCCACCAGCCCTCCGGACCTCCCCGGATCCTTC. This chain connects TRBV15 to TRBJ1-2; D is ambiguous. Germline values: CDR1 LNHNV, CDR2 YYDKDF (reference sequence). This CDR3 spans 12 amino acids.

V usage is TRBV2 and J usage is TRBJ2-7, with 9 bases fitting TRBD1. Germline CDR1 is SNHLY and CDR2 is FYNNEI. J gave up 4 bases and V 7 bases, and 8 bases lay outside the gene matches. This CDR3 region has 14 residues. The chain's CDR3 is CASNRQGVMYEQYF. The CDR3 coding sequence is TGTGCCAGCAATCGACAGGGGGTGATGTACGAGCAGTACTTC.

This clonotype was recorded only once. Being one base from a much bigger clone, this may be a read error. The V call is TRBV11-2, the J call TRBJ2-7, with 7 bases matching TRBD2. The CDR3 consists of 15 residues. Looked up from germline, CDR1 is SGHAT and CDR2 is FQNNGV. CDR3 residues: CASCLSGGSSYEQYF. CDR3 nucleotide sequence: TGTGCCAGCTGCTTATCGGGCGGGAGCTCCTACGAGCAGTACTTC.

In its sample, this clonotype was seen a few times. The chain uses TRBV19 and TRBJ1-5, with 9 bases lining up with TRBD1. Germline V gives CDR1 LNHDA, CDR2 SQIVND (reference sequence). After removal of 6 bases from V and 0 bases from J, the junction contained 12 bases not matched to a gene. The CDR3 loop spans 18 amino acids. The CDR3 DNA sequence: TGTGCCAGTAGACCAACCTCCGGGACAGGGTATAGCAATCAGCCCCAGCATTTT. Its translation is CASRPTSGTGYSNQPQHF.

Turning to this clonotype: Compared with germline, one end of the junction differs, possibly owing to a read error. The chain has TRBV7-2 and TRBJ2-2; D not resolved. The CDR3 covers 12 residues. CDR1 is SGHTA and CDR2 is FQGNSA in the germline V gene. In DNA, the CDR3 is TGTGCCGGCAGCTTAGGTGGCGGGGAGCTGTTTTTT. It is translated as CAGSLGGGELFF.

The V gene is TRBV12-3 or TRBV12-4, the J gene TRBJ1-4, with D unresolved. This CDR3 has 14 residues. Between the trimmed V and J ends, which lost 6 bases and 6 bases, there was a span of 14 bases. Written as DNA, the CDR3 is TGTGCCAGCAGCTCACAGCTCCGACATGAAAAACTGTTTTTT. This translates into CASSSQLRHEKLFF.

This clonotype was detected once. The chain combines TRBV7-9 with TRBJ1-5, with no clear D. The V gene lost 2 bases and the J gene lost 3 bases, with 8 bases spanning the gap. The CDR3 length is 14 residues. CDR1 and CDR2 (germline): SEHNR, FQNEAQ (reference sequence). The DNA for the CDR3 is TGTGCCAGCAGCTTACCCTCCTTCAATCAGCCCCAGCATTTT. Its protein product is CASSLPSFNQPQHF.